The subject of this entry is one T cell receptor (beta chain). Its target antigen remains unknown. No clone much larger than this one lies a single base away; base qualities are absent. From the germline V gene, CDR1 is WSHSY and CDR2 is SAAADI. Trimming removed 3 bases from V and 2 bases from J; the gene matches leave 6 bases unexplained. The CDR3 goes from the cysteine to the phenylalanine over 15 residues. Solely the CDR3 DNA is kept, with 45 bases framed from the first base. In Seattle, one collaborating source enrolled patients while the infection was active and tracked those patients longitudinally over the course of disease. The collaborating institutions used their own protocols to collect whole blood in K2EDTA tubes. For TCRbeta analysis, collaborator samples were shipped as frozen whole blood, as isolated PBMCs, or as DNA extracted from either sample type. This sample was included in a study of blood T cell repertoires in COVID-19 (TCRdb year 2020). At the level of the whole study: Samples from collaborators originated in the United States, Italy and Spain and spanned both the acute and convalescent phases of COVID-19. The material from the prospective study consisted of cDNA or gDNA derived from T cells, B-cell-depleted T cells, or PBMCs. The repertoires were made available in a free public database intended to serve as a resource for research on the immune response to SARS-CoV-2. Samples were obtained from the ongoing ImmuneRACE study (first 160 participants) and from over a thousand subjects provided by 6 global collaborators. The sample metadata nearly always contained a de-identified subject ID, COVID-19 status, age in years and sex. Subjects who had been exposed to COVID-19, were actively infected with it, or had recovered from it provided the deeply sampled blood TCRbeta repertoires that made up the dataset. HLA class I and class II types, where available, came from metadata supplied by the sample provider rather than from assay-based typing. Results the study describes overall, beyond this receptor: How much clinical and demographic metadata was included differed by source and by participant, and the metadata was provided uncurated.

TCRbeta CDR3 regions were amplified from genomic DNA using the immunoSEQ Assay, a bias-controlled multiplex PCR. On the authors' methods: The number of nucleated cells in each sample was estimated from the amplification of reference gene primers within the assay. To quantify the absolute abundance of each unique TCRbeta CDR3 rearrangement, sequence reads were collapsed and filtered. For each sample, productive Simpson clonality was calculated as the square root of Simpson's diversity index over productive rearrangements. TCRdb mirrors the immuneACCESS table, restricted to in-frame sequences. Some clones are absent from its copies; in checked studies, under half trace to an unresolved V gene, and the reason for the others is unknown. That table furnishes V, J and clone size, whereas the DNA furnished D and trimming. The sample profile shows 200,000 or so clones; 81% of them were found once. The ten largest clonotypes hold 10% to 15% of the sample.

The TCR sequence derives from a woman over 75 with COVID-19, enrolled during active disease. Sequencing was performed on peripheral blood. The chain is made from TRBV10-2 and TRBJ1-2, and 7 junction bases match TRBD1. The sequenced DNA is TGCGCCAGCAGTGAATCAGACAGGGTGAACTATGGCTACACCTTC. It is translated as CASSESDRVNYGYTF.